These T cell receptor beta chains were read from a single sample in a study of graft-versus-host responses after intestinal transplantation. The antigens of these receptors remain unknown. The protocol was immunoSEQ multiplex PCR, while the TCRdb copy is restricted to in-frame clones and leaves out a portion. The repertoire holds about 50,000 clones, about nine tenths seen once, with 2.5% in the top ten. The specimen was unstimulated CD4+ T cells sorted from spleen or lymph node cells, collected before transplant. The receptors stem from a human donor who was the organ donor for an intestinal transplant. Each CDR3 is given with its conserved first and last residue. Each record gives: J gene, D gene, clone size, V gene, CDR3 DNA, CDR3 protein. The D gene is left open where the match is weak. For some rows the clone size is stated as once, few or many, or as a class when expanded; others skip it.

j_call: TRBJ2-3; d_call: TRBD1; clone_size: once; v_call: TRBV19; cdr3_nt: TGTGCCAGTAGTCCAGGACAGGGGCCAGATACGCAGTATTTT; cdr3_aa: CASSPGQGPDTQYF
j_call: TRBJ1-2; d_call: TRBD1; clone_size: -; v_call: TRBV28; cdr3_nt: TGTGCCAGCAGTTTTAAGGGGGCCGGGTTCTATGGCTACACCTTC; cdr3_aa: CASSFKGAGFYGYTF
j_call: TRBJ1-6; d_call: -; clone_size: once; v_call: TRBV21-1; cdr3_nt: TGTGCCAGCAGCAAAGCTGGAGGGGCCACCTATAATTCACCCCTCCACTTT; cdr3_aa: CASSKAGGATYNSPLHF
j_call: TRBJ2-3; d_call: TRBD1; clone_size: -; v_call: TRBV6-1; cdr3_nt: TGTGCCAGCGGGGTACAGGGGGGACTCACAGATACGCAGTATTTT; cdr3_aa: CASGVQGGLTDTQYF
j_call: TRBJ2-1; d_call: -; clone_size: once; v_call: TRBV28; cdr3_nt: TGTGCCAGCAGTTCCACCAGGTTAAGCGGGCTTCCCTCCTTATACAATGAGCAGTTCTTC; cdr3_aa: CASSSTRLSGLPSLYNEQFF
j_call: TRBJ2-7; d_call: TRBD2; clone_size: -; v_call: TRBV18; cdr3_nt: TGTGCCAGCTCACCACCGTCTAGCGGGAGGATCTACGAGCAGTACTTC; cdr3_aa: CASSPPSSGRIYEQYF
j_call: TRBJ1-2; d_call: -; clone_size: -; v_call: TRBV6-5; cdr3_nt: TGTGCCAGCAGTTACCGCACAACCGTTGTTGATTTTTACACCTTC; cdr3_aa: CASSYRTTVVDFYTF
j_call: TRBJ1-1; d_call: -; clone_size: -; v_call: TRBV5-1; cdr3_nt: TGCGCCAGCAGCTTGGAAATGAACACTGAAGCTTTCTTT; cdr3_aa: CASSLEMNTEAFF
j_call: TRBJ1-3; d_call: -; clone_size: once; v_call: TRBV28; cdr3_nt: TGTGCCAGCAGTAGTCAGGGCCCTGGAAACACCATATATTTT; cdr3_aa: CASSSQGPGNTIYF
j_call: TRBJ2-3; d_call: -; clone_size: -; v_call: TRBV6-5; cdr3_nt: TGTGCCAGCAGTTACCAGGTCACAGATACGCAGTATTTT; cdr3_aa: CASSYQVTDTQYF
j_call: TRBJ2-1; d_call: -; clone_size: -; v_call: TRBV7-2; cdr3_nt: TGTGCCAGCGGGTTAGTCTACAATGAGCAGTTCTTC; cdr3_aa: CASGLVYNEQFF
j_call: TRBJ2-4; d_call: TRBD2; clone_size: -; v_call: TRBV6-1; cdr3_nt: TGTGCCAGCAGTGGACAGCGGGAGGGGGGCATTCAGTACTTC; cdr3_aa: CASSGQREGGIQYF
j_call: TRBJ1-6; d_call: -; clone_size: -; v_call: TRBV30; cdr3_nt: TGTGCCTGGAGGAGGGAAGCTTGGAATTCACCCCTCCACTTT; cdr3_aa: CAWRREAWNSPLHF
j_call: TRBJ1-4; d_call: -; clone_size: few; v_call: TRBV6-5; cdr3_nt: TGTGCCAGCAGTTACGCGGGAAAAATGGTTTTT; cdr3_aa: CASSYAGKMVF
j_call: TRBJ2-1; d_call: TRBD2; clone_size: -; v_call: TRBV27; cdr3_nt: TGTGCCAGCAGTTTCGGGCTAGCGGCGAATGAGCAGTTCTTC; cdr3_aa: CASSFGLAANEQFF
j_call: TRBJ2-1; d_call: -; clone_size: -; v_call: TRBV6-5; cdr3_nt: TGTGCCAGCAGTTACTCGACCCAAGGGGGAAATGAGCAGTTCTTC; cdr3_aa: CASSYSTQGGNEQFF
j_call: TRBJ2-7; d_call: TRBD2; clone_size: -; v_call: TRBV7-9; cdr3_nt: TGTGCCAGCAGCTTTAGCGGGAGCTCCTACGAGCAGTACTTC; cdr3_aa: CASSFSGSSYEQYF
j_call: TRBJ2-3; d_call: -; clone_size: -; v_call: TRBV11-2; cdr3_nt: TGTGCCAGCAGCTCCTCAGGGAACACAGATACGCAGTATTTT; cdr3_aa: CASSSSGNTDTQYF
j_call: TRBJ2-1; d_call: -; clone_size: -; v_call: TRBV7-2; cdr3_nt: TGTGCCAGCAGTACCGTGGGCGAGGCAGAGCAGTTCTTC; cdr3_aa: CASSTVGEAEQFF
j_call: TRBJ1-5; d_call: -; clone_size: few; v_call: TRBV7-2; cdr3_nt: TGTGCCAGCAGCTTGTGGGTCTTCGAGCCCCAGCATTTT; cdr3_aa: CASSLWVFEPQHF
j_call: TRBJ2-2; d_call: -; clone_size: -; v_call: TRBV19; cdr3_nt: TGTGCCAGTAGTATAGCACTGAACACCGGGGAGCTGTTTTTT; cdr3_aa: CASSIALNTGELFF
j_call: TRBJ1-5; d_call: TRBD1; clone_size: -; v_call: TRBV25-1; cdr3_nt: TGTGCCAGCAGTGACAAGACAGGGAACAATCAGCCCCAGCATTTT; cdr3_aa: CASSDKTGNNQPQHF
j_call: TRBJ2-7; d_call: TRBD1; clone_size: -; v_call: TRBV5-5; cdr3_nt: TGTGCCAGCAGCTGGACAGGAGACCCCTACGAGCAGTACTTC; cdr3_aa: CASSWTGDPYEQYF
j_call: TRBJ1-5; d_call: -; clone_size: -; v_call: TRBV30; cdr3_nt: TGTGCCTGGAGTGCTTTTGGGCAGCCCCAGCATTTT; cdr3_aa: CAWSAFGQPQHF
j_call: TRBJ2-7; d_call: TRBD1; clone_size: few; v_call: TRBV18; cdr3_nt: TGTGCCAGCTCACCGGACAGGTACGAGCAGTACTTC; cdr3_aa: CASSPDRYEQYF
j_call: TRBJ2-5; d_call: -; clone_size: -; v_call: TRBV9; cdr3_nt: TGTGCCAGCAGCGTAGGAGGGCAAGAGACCCAGTACTTC; cdr3_aa: CASSVGGQETQYF
j_call: TRBJ1-1; d_call: -; clone_size: -; v_call: TRBV11-2; cdr3_nt: TGTGCCAGCAGCTTAGATGGAGGGCGGAGCACTGAAGCTTTCTTT; cdr3_aa: CASSLDGGRSTEAFF
j_call: TRBJ2-7; d_call: -; clone_size: once; v_call: TRBV28; cdr3_nt: TGTGCCAGCAGTTTACCGTTATATTACGAGCAGTACTTC; cdr3_aa: CASSLPLYYEQYF
j_call: TRBJ2-1; d_call: TRBD2; clone_size: -; v_call: TRBV7-7; cdr3_nt: TGTGCCAGCAGCCTAAGACTAGCGGGAGTAGGAACGTTGAATGAGCAGTTCTTC; cdr3_aa: CASSLRLAGVGTLNEQFF
j_call: TRBJ1-5; d_call: TRBD1; clone_size: -; v_call: TRBV6-1; cdr3_nt: TGTGCCAGCAGTGACCTTATCCGGGACAGGATTAGCAATCAGCCCCAGCATTTT; cdr3_aa: CASSDLIRDRISNQPQHF
j_call: TRBJ1-6; d_call: -; clone_size: -; v_call: TRBV18; cdr3_nt: TGTGCCAGCTCACCTGAGGTATCGGAAAATTCACCCCTCCACTTT; cdr3_aa: CASSPEVSENSPLHF
j_call: TRBJ2-1; d_call: TRBD2; clone_size: once; v_call: TRBV7-3; cdr3_nt: TGTGCCAGCAGCTCTAGCGGGAGTGGAAATGAGCAGTTCTTC; cdr3_aa: CASSSSGSGNEQFF
j_call: TRBJ1-5; d_call: -; clone_size: few; v_call: TRBV28; cdr3_nt: TGTGCCAGCAGTTCACGGGCGAATCAGCCCCAGCATTTT; cdr3_aa: CASSSRANQPQHF
j_call: TRBJ2-7; d_call: -; clone_size: -; v_call: TRBV7-2; cdr3_nt: TGTGCCAGCAGCTTAGGTCGCGGGAACTTCTACGAGCAGTACTTC; cdr3_aa: CASSLGRGNFYEQYF
j_call: TRBJ2-5; d_call: -; clone_size: few; v_call: TRBV15; cdr3_nt: TGTGCCACCAGCAGAGATCTGCGACAGCACCAAGAGACCCAGTACTTC; cdr3_aa: CATSRDLRQHQETQYF
j_call: TRBJ1-2; d_call: -; clone_size: -; v_call: TRBV5-1; cdr3_nt: TGCGCCAGCAGCAGGACAGTGGGCTATGGCTACACCTTC; cdr3_aa: CASSRTVGYGYTF
j_call: TRBJ2-7; d_call: TRBD1; clone_size: -; v_call: TRBV28; cdr3_nt: TGTGCCAGCAGCGGGACAGGGAGAAACGAGCAGTACTTC; cdr3_aa: CASSGTGRNEQYF